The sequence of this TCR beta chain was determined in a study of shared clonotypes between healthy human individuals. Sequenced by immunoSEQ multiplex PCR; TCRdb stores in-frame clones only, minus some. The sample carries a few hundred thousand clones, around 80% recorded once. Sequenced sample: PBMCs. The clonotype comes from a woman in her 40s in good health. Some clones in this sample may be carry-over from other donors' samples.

CDR3 protein: CASSPAGTGRTGELFF. The CDR3 DNA follows: TGTGCCAGCAGCCCTGCTGGGACAGGGAGGACCGGGGAGCTGTTTTTT. This chain connects TRBV5-4 to TRBJ2-2, with TRBD1 identical over 9 bases. Per germline, CDR1 SGHNT and CDR2 YYREEE (reference sequence). The junction had 9 bases not matched to a gene; V was cut back by 4 bases and J by 5 bases. The CDR3 sequence is 16 residues long. The full variable domain, in which reference TRBV5-4 and TRBJ2-2 provide the parts outside the CDR3, is ETGVTQSPTHLIKTRGQQVTLRCSSQSGHNTVSWYQQALGQGPQFIFQYYREEENGRGNFPPRFSGLQFPNYSSELNVNALELDDSALYLCASSPAGTGRTGELFFGEGSRLTVL.